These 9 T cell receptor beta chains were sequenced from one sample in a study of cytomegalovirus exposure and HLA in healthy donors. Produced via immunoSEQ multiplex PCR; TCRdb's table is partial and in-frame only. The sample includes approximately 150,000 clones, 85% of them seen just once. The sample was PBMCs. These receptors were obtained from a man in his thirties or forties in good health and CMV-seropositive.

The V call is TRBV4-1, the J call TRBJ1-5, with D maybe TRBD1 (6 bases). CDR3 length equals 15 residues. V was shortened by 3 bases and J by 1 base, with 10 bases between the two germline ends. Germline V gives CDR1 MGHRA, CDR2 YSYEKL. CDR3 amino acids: CASSQGALSNQPQHF. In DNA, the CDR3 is TGCGCCAGCAGCCAGGGGGCATTGAGCAATCAGCCCCAGCATTTT.

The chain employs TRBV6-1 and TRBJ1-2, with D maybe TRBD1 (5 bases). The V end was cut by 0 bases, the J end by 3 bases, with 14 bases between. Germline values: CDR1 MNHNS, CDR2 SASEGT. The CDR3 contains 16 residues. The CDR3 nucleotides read TGTGCCAGCAGTGAAGCACCAGGGTTAGCTCACTATGGCTACACCTTC. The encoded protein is CASSEAPGLAHYGYTF.

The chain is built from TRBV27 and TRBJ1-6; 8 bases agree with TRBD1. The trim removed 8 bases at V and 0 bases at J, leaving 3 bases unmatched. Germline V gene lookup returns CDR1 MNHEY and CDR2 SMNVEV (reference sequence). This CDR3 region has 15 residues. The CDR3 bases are TGTGCCAGCTGGGACAGGAGCTCCTATAATTCACCCCTCCACTTT. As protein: CASWDRSSYNSPLHF.

CDR3 in DNA: TGTGCCAGCAGTTTTCCGGGACAGGGTGGCTACACCTTC. It encodes CASSFPGQGGYTF. The V call is TRBV5-4, the J call TRBJ1-2; 9 bases fit TRBD1. Unmatched junction bases numbered 6, after V lost 5 bases and J lost 7 bases. The CDR3 is 13 amino acids. Germline values: CDR1 SGHNT, CDR2 YYREEE (reference sequence).

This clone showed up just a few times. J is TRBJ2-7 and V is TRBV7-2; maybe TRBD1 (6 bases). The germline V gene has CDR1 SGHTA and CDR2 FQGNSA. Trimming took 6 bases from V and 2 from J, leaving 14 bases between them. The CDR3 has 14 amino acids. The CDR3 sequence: CASRGIQGPYEQYF. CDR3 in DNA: TGTGCCAGCAGGGGAATACAGGGTCCCTACGAGCAGTACTTC.

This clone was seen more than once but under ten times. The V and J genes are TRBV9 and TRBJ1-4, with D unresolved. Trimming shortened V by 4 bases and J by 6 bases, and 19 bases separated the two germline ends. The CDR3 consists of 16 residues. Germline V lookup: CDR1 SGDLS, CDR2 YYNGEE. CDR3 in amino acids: CASSLSDGGRDEKLFF. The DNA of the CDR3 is TGTGCCAGCAGCCTTTCCGACGGTGGGAGGGATGAAAAACTGTTTTTT. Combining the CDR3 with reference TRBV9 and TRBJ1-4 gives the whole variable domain DSGVTQTPKHLITATGQRVTLRCSPRSGDLSVYWYQQSLDQGLQFLIQYYNGEERAKGNILERFSAQQFPDLHSELNLSSLELGDSALYFCASSLSDGGRDEKLFFGSGTQLSVL.

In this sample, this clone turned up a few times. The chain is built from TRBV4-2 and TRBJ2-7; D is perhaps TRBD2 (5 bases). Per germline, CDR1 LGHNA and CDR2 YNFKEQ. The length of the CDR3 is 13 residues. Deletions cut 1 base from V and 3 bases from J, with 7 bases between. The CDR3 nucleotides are TGTGCCAGCAGCCAAGTTGGAGGCTACGAGCAGTACTTC. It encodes CASSQVGGYEQYF.

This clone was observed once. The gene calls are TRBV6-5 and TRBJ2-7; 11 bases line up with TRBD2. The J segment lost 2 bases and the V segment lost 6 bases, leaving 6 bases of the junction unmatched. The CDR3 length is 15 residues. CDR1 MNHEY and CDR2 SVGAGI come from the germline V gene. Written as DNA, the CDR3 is TGTGCCAGCAGCCCAACTAGCGGGGGAACCTACGAGCAGTACTTC. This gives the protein CASSPTSGGTYEQYF.

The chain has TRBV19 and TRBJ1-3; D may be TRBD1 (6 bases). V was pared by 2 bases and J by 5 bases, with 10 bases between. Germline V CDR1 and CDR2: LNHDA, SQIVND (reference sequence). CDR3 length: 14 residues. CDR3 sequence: CASSIRGIRNTIYF. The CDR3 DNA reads TGTGCCAGTAGTATAAGGGGGATCAGAAACACCATATATTTT. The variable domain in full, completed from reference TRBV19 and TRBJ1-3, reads DGGITQSPKYLFRKEGQNVTLSCEQNLNHDAMYWYRQDPGQGLRLIYYSQIVNDFQKGDIAEGYSVSREKKESFPLTVTSAQKNPTAFYLCASSIRGIRNTIYFGEGSWLTVV.